This T cell receptor beta chain was identified in a study of control samples from healthy donors and cancer patients. The repertoire was sequenced with immunoSEQ multiplex PCR; TCRdb's copy has only in-frame clones and lacks some. The sample contains over 85,000 clones, roughly nine tenths of which appear only once. The CDR3 is 13 amino acids. Deletions cut 3 bases from V and 0 bases from J, with 4 bases between. Germline V lookup: CDR1 MNHEY, CDR2 SVGEGT. The rearrangement joins TRBV6-2 or TRBV6-3 to TRBJ2-3; D remains ambiguous. The sequence came from a woman aged 45-65 years with colorectal cancer. Sequences were obtained from PBMCs. CDR3 in amino acids: CASSYGSTDTQYF. CDR3 bases: TGTGCCAGCAGTTATGGTAGCACAGATACGCAGTATTTT.